This T cell receptor (beta chain) was observed in a study of OX40 agonist ivuxolimab in advanced cancers. Looking at the study overall: It was permissible to have had prior anti-PD-1, anti-PD-L1 or anti-CTLA-4 therapy, and 40% had some. Study-level results: In the 0.1 to 3.0 mg/kg range, CD4+ and CD8+ blood T cells had expanded clonally by week 6.

Patients were ruled out by autoimmune disease history or systemic immunosuppression. Looked up from germline, CDR1 is SQVTM and CDR2 is ANQGSEA. V lost 5 bases, J lost 3 bases, and 9 bases lay in between. This CDR3 has 12 residues. Profiling relied on immunoSEQ multiplex PCR, and the TCRdb table lists in-frame clones only, not all of them. The sample shows about 47,000 clones, around 80% of them seen only once. Comments on this clone: Its cognate antigen is unknown.

The sample in question was CD4+ or CD8+ T cells sorted from blood, obtained in a trial of the OX40 agonist ivuxolimab. The chain joins TRBV29-1 to TRBJ2-3; D not resolved. This clonotype was sampled from an adult with an advanced solid tumor such as melanoma, head and neck, liver or kidney cancer. The CDR3 nucleotides read TGCAGCGTTAATGGACCAACAGATACGCAGTATTTT. Its translation is CSVNGPTDTQYF.